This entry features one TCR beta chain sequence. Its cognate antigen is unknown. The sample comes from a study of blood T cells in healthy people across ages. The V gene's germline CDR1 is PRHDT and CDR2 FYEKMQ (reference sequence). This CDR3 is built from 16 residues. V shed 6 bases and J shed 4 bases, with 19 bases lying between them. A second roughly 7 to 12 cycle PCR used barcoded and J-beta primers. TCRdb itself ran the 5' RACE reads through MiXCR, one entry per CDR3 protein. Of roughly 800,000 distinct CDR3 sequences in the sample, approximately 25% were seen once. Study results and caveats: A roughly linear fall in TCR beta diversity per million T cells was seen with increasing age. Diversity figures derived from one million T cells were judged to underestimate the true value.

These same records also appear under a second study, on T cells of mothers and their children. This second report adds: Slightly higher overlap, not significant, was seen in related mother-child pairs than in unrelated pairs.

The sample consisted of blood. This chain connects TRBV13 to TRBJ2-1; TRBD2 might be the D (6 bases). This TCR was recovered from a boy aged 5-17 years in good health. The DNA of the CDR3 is TGTGCCAGCAGACTTATGGAGGAGGGGTTGTACAATGAGCAGTTCTTC. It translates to CASRLMEEGLYNEQFF. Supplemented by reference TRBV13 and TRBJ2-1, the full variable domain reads AAGVIQSPRHLIKEKRETATLKCYPIPRHDTVYWYQQGPGQDPQFLISFYEKMQSDKGSIPDRFSAQQFSDYHSELNMSSLELGDSALYFCASRLMEEGLYNEQFFGPGTRLTVL.